This T cell receptor (beta chain) was observed in a study of shared clonotypes between healthy human individuals. Whole-study context: Those who served as donors were a couple of women and a few men between the ages of 18 and 49. Study results and caveats: Only blood was sampled, and tissue TCR repertoires likely differ from blood ones.

The V gene's germline CDR1 is SEHNR and CDR2 FQNEAQ (reference sequence). The V segment lost 5 bases and the J segment 5 bases; nucleotides outside the gene matches: 11. The CDR3 spans 15 residues. Naivety among CD8 cells was defined by CD45RO negativity and positive CCR7 selection, thereby excluding terminally differentiated effector memory CD45RA+ cells. About this clone itself: Its antigen is currently unknown.

Sequencing was at deep level. The assay was immunoSEQ multiplex PCR, and TCRdb's table has in-frame clones only and misses some. There are roughly 650,000 clones in the sample; roughly 96% occur only once, and less than 0.12% lies in the top ten. Sequenced input: naive CD8+ T cells sorted from blood. The chain recombines TRBV7-9 with TRBJ2-5, with 7 positions matching TRBD2. The origin of this receptor is a woman in her 30s in good health. CDR3 protein: CASSPQRGLRETQYF. Written as DNA, the CDR3 is TGTGCCAGCAGCCCCCAGCGGGGACTCAGGGAGACCCAGTACTTC.